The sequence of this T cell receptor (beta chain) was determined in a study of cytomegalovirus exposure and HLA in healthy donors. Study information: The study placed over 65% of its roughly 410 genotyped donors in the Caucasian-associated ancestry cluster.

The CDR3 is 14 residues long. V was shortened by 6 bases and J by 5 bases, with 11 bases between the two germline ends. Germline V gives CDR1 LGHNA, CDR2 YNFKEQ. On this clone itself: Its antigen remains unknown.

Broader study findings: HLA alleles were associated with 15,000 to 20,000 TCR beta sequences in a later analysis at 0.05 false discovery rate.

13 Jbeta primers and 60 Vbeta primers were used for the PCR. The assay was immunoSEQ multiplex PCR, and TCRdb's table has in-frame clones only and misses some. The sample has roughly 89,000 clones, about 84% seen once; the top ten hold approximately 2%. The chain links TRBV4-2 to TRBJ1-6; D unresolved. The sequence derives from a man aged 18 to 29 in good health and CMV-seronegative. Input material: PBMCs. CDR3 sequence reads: CASRPVLDNSPLHF. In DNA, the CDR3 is TGTGCCAGCAGACCGGTGTTGGATAATTCACCCCTCCACTTT.